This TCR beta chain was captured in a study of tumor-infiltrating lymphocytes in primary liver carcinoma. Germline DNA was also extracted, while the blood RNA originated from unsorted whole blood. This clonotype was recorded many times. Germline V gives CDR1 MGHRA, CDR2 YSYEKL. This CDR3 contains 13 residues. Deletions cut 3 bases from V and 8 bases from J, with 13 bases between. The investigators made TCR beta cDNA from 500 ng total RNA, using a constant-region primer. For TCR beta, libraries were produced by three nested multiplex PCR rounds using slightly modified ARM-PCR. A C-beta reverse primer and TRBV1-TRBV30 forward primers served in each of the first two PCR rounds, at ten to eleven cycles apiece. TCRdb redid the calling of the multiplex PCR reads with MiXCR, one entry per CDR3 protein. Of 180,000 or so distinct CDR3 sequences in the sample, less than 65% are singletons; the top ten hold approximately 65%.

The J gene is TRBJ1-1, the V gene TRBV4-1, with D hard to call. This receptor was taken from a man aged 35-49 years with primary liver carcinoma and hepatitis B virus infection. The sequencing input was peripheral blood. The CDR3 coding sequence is TGCGCCAGCAGCCAGCTAACACTGAGAGAAGCTTTCTTT. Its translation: CASSQLTLREAFF.